The following is a TCR beta chain sequence with its context. The antigen remains undetermined. The data were taken from a study of T cell responses to AZD1222 COVID-19 vaccine. Points from the study as a whole: White British ancestry dominated among donors, who included more females, and clonal diversity was possibly underestimated. Unmutated regions of variants are reportedly targeted by nearly half of spike-specific TCRs.

The CDR3 contains 15 residues. V trimming: 4 bases; J trimming: 1 base; junction bases outside the gene matches: 2. CDR1 is WSHSY and CDR2 is SAAADI in the germline V gene. Assay: immunoSEQ multiplex PCR; the TCRdb copy retains only in-frame clones and omits some. The table includes under 200,000 clones, more than 85% detected once. The sequencing used peripheral blood, collected on day 0 of AZD1222 vaccination. The chain has TRBV10-2 and TRBJ2-7, with 12 bases identical to TRBD2. The source is an adult in good health. CDR3: CASSGLAGESYEQYF. DNA for the CDR3: TGCGCCAGCAGTGGACTAGCGGGGGAGTCCTACGAGCAGTACTTC.